This TCR beta chain was sequenced in a study of neurological immune-mediated disorders. This clonotype was observed many times. The antigen remains undetermined. CDR1 and CDR2 from the germline V gene are SGHRS and YFSETQ. V lost 0 bases to trimming and J lost 9 bases, with 4 bases between them. The CDR3 consists of 11 residues. The cDNA was generated through 5'RACE incorporating 10-nucleotide random UMIs. TCRdb called the 5' RACE reads again in MiXCR, with one record for every CDR3 protein. Of about 46,000 distinct CDR3 sequences listed, roughly 2% are singletons. Study-level results: When the repertoires were sorted by phylogenetic grouping, those of 18 of 34 multiple sclerosis patients ended up in one related-CDR3 cluster, a possible signature.

Material: PBMCs. The rearrangement uses TRBV5-1 and TRBJ2-1, with D unresolved. This TCR derives from a woman aged 40-49 years with multiple sclerosis. In DNA, the CDR3 is TGCGCCAGCAGCTTGGGCAGTGAGCAGTTCTTC. It codes for CASSLGSEQFF. The variable domain in full, with the rest retrieved from reference TRBV5-1 and TRBJ2-1, is KAGVTQTPRYLIKTRGQQVTLSCSPISGHRSVSWYQQTPGQGLQFLFEYFSETQRNKGNFPGRFSGRQFSNSRSEMNVSTLELGDSALYLCASSLGSEQFFGPGTRLTVL.